This T cell receptor beta chain was obtained from a study of identical twins. Study findings and constraints: Researchers reported weaker excess twin sharing in beta out-of-frame sequences.

Notes on this clonotype: Its matching antigen is unknown. One end of the junction is discordant with germline, which a read error may explain.

The germline gives CDR1 LGHNA, CDR2 YNFKEQ. The CDR3 loop spans 16 amino acids. Via MiXCR, TCRdb re-called the 5' RACE reads, giving one row per CDR3 protein. This sample yields around 1.7 million distinct CDR3 sequences, of which roughly a third are seen a single time; about 0.27% belongs to the top ten. The origin of this receptor is a newborn girl in good health. The sequencing input was cord blood. This chain connects TRBV4-2 to TRBJ2-7; TRBD2 might be the D (5 bases). The CDR3 spells CTSSQELGSVNYEQYF. CDR3 sequence (DNA): TGTACCAGCAGCCAAGAACTAGGTAGCGTCAACTACGAGCAGTACTTC.